This TCR beta chain was captured in a study of shared clonotypes between healthy human individuals. General observations from the study: Estimated clonotype richness was generally higher in naive than memory subsets. It was the non-shared clonotypes that had lower generation probabilities than clonotypes shared by all four donors.

Assay used: immunoSEQ multiplex PCR; TCRdb lists only in-frame clones, some missing. The sample has fewer than 1.8 million clones; around 98.5% are singletons. The CDR3 loop spans 15 amino acids. V gave up 1 base and J gave up 6 bases; unmatched junction bases: 3. Germline V gene sequence: CDR1 SGHTA, CDR2 FQGNSA. Turning to this clone: What it recognizes is unknown.

The sequenced sample consisted of naive CD4+ T cells sorted from blood. The subset is: CD45RA+ positively selected. The V gene is TRBV7-2, the J gene TRBJ2-1; 10 positions match TRBD2. This sequence originates from a man younger than 45 in good health. CDR3 in DNA: TGTGCCAGCAGCTTAGAACTAGCGGGAACCAATGAGCAGTTCTTC. Translated, it gives CASSLELAGTNEQFF.